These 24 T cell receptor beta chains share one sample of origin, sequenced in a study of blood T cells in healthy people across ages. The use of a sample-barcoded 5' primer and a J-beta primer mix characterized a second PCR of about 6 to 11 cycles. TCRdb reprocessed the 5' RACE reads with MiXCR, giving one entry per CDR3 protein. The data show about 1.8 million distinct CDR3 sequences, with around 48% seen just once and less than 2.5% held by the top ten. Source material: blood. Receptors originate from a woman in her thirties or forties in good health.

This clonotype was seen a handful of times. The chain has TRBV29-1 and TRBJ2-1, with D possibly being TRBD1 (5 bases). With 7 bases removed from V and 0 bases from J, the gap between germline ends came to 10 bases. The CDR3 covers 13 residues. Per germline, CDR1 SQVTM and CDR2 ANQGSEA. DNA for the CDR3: TGCAGCGGAAGACAGAGCTCCTACAATGAGCAGTTCTTC. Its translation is CSGRQSSYNEQFF.

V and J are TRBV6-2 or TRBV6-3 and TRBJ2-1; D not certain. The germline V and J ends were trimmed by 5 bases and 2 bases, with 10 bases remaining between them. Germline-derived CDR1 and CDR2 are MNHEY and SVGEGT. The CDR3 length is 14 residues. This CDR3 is CASSDGLPYNEQFF. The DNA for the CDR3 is TGTGCCAGCAGTGACGGGCTCCCCTACAATGAGCAGTTCTTC.

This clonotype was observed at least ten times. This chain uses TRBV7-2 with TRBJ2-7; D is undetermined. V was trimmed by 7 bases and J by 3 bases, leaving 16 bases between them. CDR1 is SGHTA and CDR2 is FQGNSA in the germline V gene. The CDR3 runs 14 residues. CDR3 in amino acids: CASTQTPLNYEQYF. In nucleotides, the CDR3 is TGTGCCAGCACCCAAACCCCATTAAACTACGAGCAGTACTTC.

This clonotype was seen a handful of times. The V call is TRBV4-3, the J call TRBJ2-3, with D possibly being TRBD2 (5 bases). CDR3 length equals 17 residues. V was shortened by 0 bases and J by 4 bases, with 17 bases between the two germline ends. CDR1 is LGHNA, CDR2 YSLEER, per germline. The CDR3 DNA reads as TGCGCCAGCAGCCAAGATTATCGGGGAGTGGTGGCAGATACGCAGTATTTT. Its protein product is CASSQDYRGVVADTQYF.

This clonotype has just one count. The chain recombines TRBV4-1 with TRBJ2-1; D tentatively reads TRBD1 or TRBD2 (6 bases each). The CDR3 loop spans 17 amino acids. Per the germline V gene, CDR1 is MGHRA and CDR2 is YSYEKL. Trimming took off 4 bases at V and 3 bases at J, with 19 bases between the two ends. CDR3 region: CASSPEGSGARYNEQFF. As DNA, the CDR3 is TGCGCCAGCAGCCCCGAGGGGTCGGGGGCTCGCTACAATGAGCAGTTCTTC.

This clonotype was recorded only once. The CDR3 DNA reads as TGTGCCAGCATCGCGGGCTTTGGGGAGACCCAGTACTTC. Translated, it gives CASIAGFGETQYF. V is TRBV2 and J is TRBJ2-5; D perhaps matches TRBD2 (5 bases). Germline CDR1 reads SNHLY; CDR2 reads FYNNEI. With 7 bases removed from V and 5 bases from J, the gap between germline ends came to 14 bases. The CDR3 consists of 13 residues.

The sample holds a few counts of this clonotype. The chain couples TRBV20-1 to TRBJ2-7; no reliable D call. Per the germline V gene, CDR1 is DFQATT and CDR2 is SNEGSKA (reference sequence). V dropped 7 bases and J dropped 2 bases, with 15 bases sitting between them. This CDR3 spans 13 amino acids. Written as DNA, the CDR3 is TGCAGTGTTACGGTTGATCCCCCCTACGAGCAGTACTTC. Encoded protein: CSVTVDPPYEQYF.

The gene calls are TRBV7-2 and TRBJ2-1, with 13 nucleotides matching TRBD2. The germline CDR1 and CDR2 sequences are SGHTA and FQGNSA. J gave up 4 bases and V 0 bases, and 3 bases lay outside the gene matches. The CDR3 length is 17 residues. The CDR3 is CASSLAEGLAGYNEQFF. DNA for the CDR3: TGTGCCAGCAGCTTAGCGGAGGGACTAGCGGGGTACAATGAGCAGTTCTTC.

The CDR3 spells CASSPTMVRTDTQYF. CDR3 bases: TGCGCCAGCAGCCCTACAATGGTCCGCACAGATACGCAGTATTTT. The chain joins TRBV4-1 to TRBJ2-3; D uncertain. V shed 4 bases and J shed 1 base, with 12 bases lying between them. CDR1 MGHRA and CDR2 YSYEKL come from the germline V gene. CDR3 length equals 15 residues.

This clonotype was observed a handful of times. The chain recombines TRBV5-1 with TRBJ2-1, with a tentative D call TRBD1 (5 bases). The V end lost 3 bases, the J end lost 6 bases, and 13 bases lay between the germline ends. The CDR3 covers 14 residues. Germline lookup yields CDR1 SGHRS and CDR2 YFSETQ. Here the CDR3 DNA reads TGCGCCAGCAGCTCGCAGGGCCTAGGCAATGAGCAGTTCTTC. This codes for CASSSQGLGNEQFF.

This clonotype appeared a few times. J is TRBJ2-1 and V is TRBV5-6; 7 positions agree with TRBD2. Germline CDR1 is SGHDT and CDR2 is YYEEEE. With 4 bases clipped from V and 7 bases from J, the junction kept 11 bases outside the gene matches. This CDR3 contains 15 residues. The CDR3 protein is CASSPGLPFRNEQFF. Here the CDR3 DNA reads TGTGCCAGCAGCCCGGGACTACCTTTTCGGAATGAGCAGTTCTTC.

CDR3 residues: CASSFQGRPSYNSPLHF. DNA for the CDR3: TGCGCCAGCAGCTTTCAGGGGAGGCCCTCCTATAATTCACCCCTCCACTTT. The chain employs TRBV5-1 and TRBJ1-6; tentatively, D is TRBD1 (6 bases). The CDR3 is 17 amino acids. The V end lost 2 bases, the J end lost 0 bases, and 12 bases lay between the germline ends. Germline V gene sequence: CDR1 SGHRS, CDR2 YFSETQ.

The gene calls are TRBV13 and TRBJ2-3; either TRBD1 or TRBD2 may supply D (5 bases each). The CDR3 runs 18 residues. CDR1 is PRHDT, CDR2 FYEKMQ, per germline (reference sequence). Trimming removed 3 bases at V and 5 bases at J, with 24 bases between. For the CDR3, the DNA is TGTGCCAGCAGCTTGGGGGAACCGGTGGGGCTGAAGGGAGATACGCAGTATTTT. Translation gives CASSLGEPVGLKGDTQYF.

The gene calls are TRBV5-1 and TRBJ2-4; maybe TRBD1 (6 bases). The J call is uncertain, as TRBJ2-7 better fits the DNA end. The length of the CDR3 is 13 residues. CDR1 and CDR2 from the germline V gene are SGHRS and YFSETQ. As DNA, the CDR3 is TGCGCCAGCAGTCGGGACACCGCCGACGAGCAGTACTTC. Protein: CASSRDTADEQYF.

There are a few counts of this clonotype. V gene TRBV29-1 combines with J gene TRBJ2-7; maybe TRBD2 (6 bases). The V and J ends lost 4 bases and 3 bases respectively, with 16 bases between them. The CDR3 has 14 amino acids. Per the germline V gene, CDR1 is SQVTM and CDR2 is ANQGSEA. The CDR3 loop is CSVGLRRASYEQYF. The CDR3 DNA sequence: TGCAGCGTTGGCCTAAGGAGGGCGAGCTACGAGCAGTACTTC.

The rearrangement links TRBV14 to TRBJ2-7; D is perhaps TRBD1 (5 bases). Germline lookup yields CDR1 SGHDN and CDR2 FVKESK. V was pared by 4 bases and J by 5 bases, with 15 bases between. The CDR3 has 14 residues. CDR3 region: CASSPPTGEDEQYF. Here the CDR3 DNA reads TGTGCCAGCAGCCCGCCTACAGGAGAGGACGAGCAGTACTTC.

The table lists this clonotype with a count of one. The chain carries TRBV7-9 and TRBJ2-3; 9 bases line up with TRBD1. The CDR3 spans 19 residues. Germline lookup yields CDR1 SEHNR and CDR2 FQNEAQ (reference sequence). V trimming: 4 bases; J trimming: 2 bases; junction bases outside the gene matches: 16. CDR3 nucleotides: TGTGCCAGCAGCTCCCGAGTAAATACCGGGACAGGGTTCACAGATACGCAGTATTTT. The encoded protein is CASSSRVNTGTGFTDTQYF.

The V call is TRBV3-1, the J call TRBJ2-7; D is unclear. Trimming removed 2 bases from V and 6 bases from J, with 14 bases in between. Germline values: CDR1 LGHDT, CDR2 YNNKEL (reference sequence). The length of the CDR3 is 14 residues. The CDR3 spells CASSQKNDMGEQYF. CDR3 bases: TGTGCCAGCAGCCAAAAGAATGATATGGGCGAGCAGTACTTC.

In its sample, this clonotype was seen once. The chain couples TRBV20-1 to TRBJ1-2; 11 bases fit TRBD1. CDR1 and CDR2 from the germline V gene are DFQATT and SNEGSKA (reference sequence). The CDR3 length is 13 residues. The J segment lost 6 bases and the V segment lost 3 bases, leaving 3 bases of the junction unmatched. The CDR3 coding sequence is TGCAGTGCTAGGGGACAGGGGGTTGATGGCTACACCTTC. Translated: CSARGQGVDGYTF.

The CDR3 DNA reads TGCGCCAGCAGCCAAGATAGGGGGACAGGCTATGGCTACACCTTC. It encodes CASSQDRGTGYGYTF. The chain combines TRBV4-3 with TRBJ1-2; 8 nucleotides line up with TRBD1. This CDR3 comprises 15 residues. The junction had 4 bases not matched to a gene; V was cut back by 0 bases and J by 4 bases. The V gene's germline CDR1 is LGHNA and CDR2 YSLEER.

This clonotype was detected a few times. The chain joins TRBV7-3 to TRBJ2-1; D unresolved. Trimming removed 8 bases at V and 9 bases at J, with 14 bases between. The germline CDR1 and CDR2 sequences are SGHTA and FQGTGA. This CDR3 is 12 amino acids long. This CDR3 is CASGTGSGEQFF. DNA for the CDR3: TGTGCCAGCGGAACCGGGTCGGGTGAGCAGTTCTTC.

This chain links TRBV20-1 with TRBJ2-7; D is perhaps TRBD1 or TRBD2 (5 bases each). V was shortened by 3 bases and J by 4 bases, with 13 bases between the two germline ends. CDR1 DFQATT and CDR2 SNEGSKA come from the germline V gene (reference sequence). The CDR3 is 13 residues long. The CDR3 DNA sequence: TGCAGTGCTAGGGGACCGAGGGGATACGAGCAGTACTTC. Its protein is CSARGPRGYEQYF.

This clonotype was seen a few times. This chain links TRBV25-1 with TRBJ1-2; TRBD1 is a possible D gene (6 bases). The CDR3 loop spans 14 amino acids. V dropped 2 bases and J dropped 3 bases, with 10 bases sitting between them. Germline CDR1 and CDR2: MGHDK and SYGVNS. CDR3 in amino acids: CASSEQGLDYGYTF. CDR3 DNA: TGTGCCAGCAGTGAACAGGGGCTGGACTATGGCTACACCTTC.

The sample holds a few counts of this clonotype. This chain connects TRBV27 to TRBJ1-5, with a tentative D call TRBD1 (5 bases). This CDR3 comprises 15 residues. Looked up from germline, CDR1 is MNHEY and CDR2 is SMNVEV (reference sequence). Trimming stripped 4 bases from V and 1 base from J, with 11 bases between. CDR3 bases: TGTGCCAGCAGTTCAGAGGGGCTGAGCAATCAGCCCCAGCATTTT. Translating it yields CASSSEGLSNQPQHF.